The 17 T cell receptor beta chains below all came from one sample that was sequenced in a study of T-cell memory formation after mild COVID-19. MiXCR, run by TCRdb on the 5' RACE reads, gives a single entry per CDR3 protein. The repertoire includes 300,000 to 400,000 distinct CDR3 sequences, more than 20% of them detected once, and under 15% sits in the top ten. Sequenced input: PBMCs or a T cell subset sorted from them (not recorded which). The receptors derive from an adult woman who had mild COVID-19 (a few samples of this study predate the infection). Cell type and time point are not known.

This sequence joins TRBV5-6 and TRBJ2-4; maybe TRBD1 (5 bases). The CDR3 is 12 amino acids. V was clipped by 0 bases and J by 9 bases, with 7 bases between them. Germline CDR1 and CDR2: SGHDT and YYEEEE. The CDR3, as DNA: TGTGCCAGCAGCTTGGGGACATCCATTCAGTACTTC. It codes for CASSLGTSIQYF.

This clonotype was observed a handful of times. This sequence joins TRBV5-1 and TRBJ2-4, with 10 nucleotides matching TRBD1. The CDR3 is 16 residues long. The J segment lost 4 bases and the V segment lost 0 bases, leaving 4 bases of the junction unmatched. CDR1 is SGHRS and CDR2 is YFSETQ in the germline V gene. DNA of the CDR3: TGCGCCAGCAGCTTGGACGCGGGACAGGGGAAAAACATTCAGTACTTC. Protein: CASSLDAGQGKNIQYF.

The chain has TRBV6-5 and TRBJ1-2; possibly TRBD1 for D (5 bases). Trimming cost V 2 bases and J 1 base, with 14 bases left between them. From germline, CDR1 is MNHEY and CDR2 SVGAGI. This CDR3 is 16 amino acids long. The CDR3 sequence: CASSYLGGGGNYGYTF. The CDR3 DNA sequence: TGTGCCAGCAGTTACCTGGGCGGCGGGGGTAACTATGGCTACACCTTC.

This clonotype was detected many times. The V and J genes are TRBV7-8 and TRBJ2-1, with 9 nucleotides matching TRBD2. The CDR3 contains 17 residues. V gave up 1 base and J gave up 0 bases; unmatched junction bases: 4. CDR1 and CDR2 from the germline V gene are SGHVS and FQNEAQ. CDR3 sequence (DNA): TGTGCCAGCAGCTTAGAGGTAGCGGGAGACTCCTACAATGAGCAGTTCTTC. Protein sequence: CASSLEVAGDSYNEQFF.

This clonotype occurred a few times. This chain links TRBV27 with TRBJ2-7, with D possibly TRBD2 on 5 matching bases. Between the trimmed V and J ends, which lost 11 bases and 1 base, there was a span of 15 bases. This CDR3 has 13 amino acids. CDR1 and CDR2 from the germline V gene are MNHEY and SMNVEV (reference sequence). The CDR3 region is CAGAAGPSYEQYF. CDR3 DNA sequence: TGTGCCGGCGCCGCGGGCCCTTCCTACGAGCAGTACTTC.

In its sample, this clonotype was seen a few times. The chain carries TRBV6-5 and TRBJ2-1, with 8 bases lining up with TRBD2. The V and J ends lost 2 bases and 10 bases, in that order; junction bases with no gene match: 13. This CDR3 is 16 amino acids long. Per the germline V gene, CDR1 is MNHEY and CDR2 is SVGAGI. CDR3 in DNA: TGTGCCAGCAGTTACGGGCTAGCGGGTTCCCCGAGGGAGCAGTTCTTC. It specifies CASSYGLAGSPREQFF.

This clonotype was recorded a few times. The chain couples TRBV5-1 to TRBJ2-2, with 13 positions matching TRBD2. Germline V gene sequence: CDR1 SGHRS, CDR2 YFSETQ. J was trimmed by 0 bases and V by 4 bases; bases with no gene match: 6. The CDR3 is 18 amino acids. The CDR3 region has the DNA TGCGCCAGCAGCACGAGACTAGCGGGGGGCTCGAACACCGGGGAGCTGTTTTTT. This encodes CASSTRLAGGSNTGELFF.

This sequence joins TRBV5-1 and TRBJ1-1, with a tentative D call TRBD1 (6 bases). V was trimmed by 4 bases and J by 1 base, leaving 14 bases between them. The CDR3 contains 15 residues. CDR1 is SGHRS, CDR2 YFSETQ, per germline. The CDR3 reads CASSPTGSSNTEAFF. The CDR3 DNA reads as TGCGCCAGCAGCCCCACAGGGAGCTCGAACACTGAAGCTTTCTTT.

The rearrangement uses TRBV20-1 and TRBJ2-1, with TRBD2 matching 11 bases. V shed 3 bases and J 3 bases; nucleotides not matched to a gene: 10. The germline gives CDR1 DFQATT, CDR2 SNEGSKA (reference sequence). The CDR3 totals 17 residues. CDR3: CSARGTSGGHVYNEQFF. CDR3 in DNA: TGCAGTGCTAGGGGCACTAGCGGGGGCCATGTCTACAATGAGCAGTTCTTC.

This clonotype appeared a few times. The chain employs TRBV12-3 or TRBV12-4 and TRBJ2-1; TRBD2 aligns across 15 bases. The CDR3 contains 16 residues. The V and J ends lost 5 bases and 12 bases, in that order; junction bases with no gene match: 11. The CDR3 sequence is CASSRRTSGGVMGQFF. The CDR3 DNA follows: TGTGCCAGCAGTCGCCGGACTAGCGGGGGGGTTATGGGGCAGTTCTTC.

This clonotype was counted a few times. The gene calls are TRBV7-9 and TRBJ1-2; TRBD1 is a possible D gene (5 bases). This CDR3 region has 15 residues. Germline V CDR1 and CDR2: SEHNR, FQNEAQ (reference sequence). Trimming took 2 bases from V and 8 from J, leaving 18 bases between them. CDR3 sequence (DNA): TGTGCCAGCAGCTTAATAGCGACAGCGATGGAAGGCTACACCTTC. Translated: CASSLIATAMEGYTF.

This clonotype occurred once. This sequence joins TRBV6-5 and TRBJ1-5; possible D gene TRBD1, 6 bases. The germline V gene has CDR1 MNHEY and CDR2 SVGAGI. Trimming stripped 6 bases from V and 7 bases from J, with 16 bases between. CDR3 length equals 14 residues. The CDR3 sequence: CASRKTGNNQPQHF. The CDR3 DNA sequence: TGTGCCAGCAGGAAAACAGGGAACAACCAGCCCCAGCATTTT.

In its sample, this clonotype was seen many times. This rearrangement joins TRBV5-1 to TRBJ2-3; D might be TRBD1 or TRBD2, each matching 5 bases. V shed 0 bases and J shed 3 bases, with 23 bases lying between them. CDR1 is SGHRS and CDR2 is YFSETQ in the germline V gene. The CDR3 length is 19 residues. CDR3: CASSLASIRGLSHTDTQYF. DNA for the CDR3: TGCGCCAGCAGCTTGGCCAGTATTCGGGGCCTGAGTCATACAGATACGCAGTATTTT. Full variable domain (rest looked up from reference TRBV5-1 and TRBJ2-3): KAGVTQTPRYLIKTRGQQVTLSCSPISGHRSVSWYQQTPGQGLQFLFEYFSETQRNKGNFPGRFSGRQFSNSRSEMNVSTLELGDSALYLCASSLASIRGLSHTDTQYFGPGTRLTVL.

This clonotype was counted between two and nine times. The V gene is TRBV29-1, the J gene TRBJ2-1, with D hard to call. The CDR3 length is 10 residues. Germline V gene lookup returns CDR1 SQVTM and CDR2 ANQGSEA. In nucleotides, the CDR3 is TGCAGTTTTCTGGGCAATGAGCAGTTCTTC. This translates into CSFLGNEQFF.

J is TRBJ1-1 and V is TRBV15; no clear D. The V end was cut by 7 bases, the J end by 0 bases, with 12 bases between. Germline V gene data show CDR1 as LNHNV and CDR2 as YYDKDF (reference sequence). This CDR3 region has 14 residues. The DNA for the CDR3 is TGTGCCACCACCGCTGACTCGTTGAACACTGAAGCTTTCTTT. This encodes CATTADSLNTEAFF.

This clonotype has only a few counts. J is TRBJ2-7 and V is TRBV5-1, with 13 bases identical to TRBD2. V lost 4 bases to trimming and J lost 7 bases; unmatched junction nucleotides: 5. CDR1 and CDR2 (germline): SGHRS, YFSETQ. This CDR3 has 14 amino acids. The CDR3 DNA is TGCGCCAGCAGCCCCAGGACTAGCGGGGGAGAGCAGTACTTC. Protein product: CASSPRTSGGEQYF. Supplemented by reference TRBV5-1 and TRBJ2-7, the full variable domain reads KAGVTQTPRYLIKTRGQQVTLSCSPISGHRSVSWYQQTPGQGLQFLFEYFSETQRNKGNFPGRFSGRQFSNSRSEMNVSTLELGDSALYLCASSPRTSGGEQYFGPGTRLTVT.

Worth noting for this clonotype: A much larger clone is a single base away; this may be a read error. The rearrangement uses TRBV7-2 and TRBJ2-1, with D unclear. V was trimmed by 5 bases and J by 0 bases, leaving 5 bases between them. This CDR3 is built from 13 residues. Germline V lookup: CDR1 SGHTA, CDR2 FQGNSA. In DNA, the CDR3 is TGTGCCAGCAGCGCTCCCTCCTACAATGAGCAGTTCTTC. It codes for CASSAPSYNEQFF. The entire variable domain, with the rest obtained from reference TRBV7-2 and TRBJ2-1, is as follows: GAGVSQSPSNKVTEKGKDVELRCDPISGHTALYWYRQSLGQGLEFLIYFQGNSAPDKSGLPSDRFSAERTGGSVSTLTIQRTQQEDSAVYLCASSAPSYNEQFFGPGTRLTVL.